Reported below is one T cell receptor (beta chain). Its antigen is still unknown. The record originates from a study of CD8 T cells in ankylosing spondylitis. This CDR3 spans 14 amino acids. V lost 3 bases to trimming and J lost 0 bases, with 11 bases between them. Germline CDR1 reads DFQATT; CDR2 reads SNEGSKA (reference sequence). Overall study results and limits: CD8+ disease-linked clones were present at relatively low frequencies in blood. A motif in TCR beta, a set of eight or nine highly homologous variants, appeared characteristic of ankylosing spondylitis blood.

Molecular-barcoded quantitative 5'-RACE produced these TCR beta libraries. TCRdb passed the 5' RACE reads through MiXCR, listing each CDR3 protein once. Of about 450,000 distinct CDR3 sequences in the sample, roughly 26% are singletons; the top ten hold 0.89%. Sequenced material: blood, either unsorted or a sorted T cell fraction (not recorded which). This clonotype originated in a male donor with ankylosing spondylitis. The gene calls are TRBV20-1 and TRBJ1-1; D gene unclear. The DNA for the CDR3 is TGCAGTGCTAGCCTCCCGCAGTTGAACACTGAAGCTTTCTTT. It codes for CSASLPQLNTEAFF.